Below, one T cell receptor beta chain is given with its context. The data were obtained in a study of cytomegalovirus exposure and HLA in healthy donors. In the PCR, 60 Vbeta and 13 Jbeta primers were used. Using immunoSEQ multiplex PCR, the repertoire was profiled, and TCRdb retains in-frame clones only, with some absent. The sample comprises under 300,000 clones, around 81% of which are singletons, and less than 8.5% rests with the top ten. The V gene lost 6 bases and the J gene lost 0 bases, with 12 bases spanning the gap. This CDR3 is built from 14 residues. Looked up from germline, CDR1 is MNHNS and CDR2 is SASEGT.

J is TRBJ2-7 and V is TRBV6-1; a possible D gene is TRBD1 (6 bases). The TCR sequence derives from a woman aged 60-75 years in good health and CMV-seropositive. The source material was PBMCs. The CDR3 here is CASRIRGSSYEQYF. CDR3 bases: TGTGCCAGCAGGATCAGGGGTAGCTCCTACGAGCAGTACTTC.